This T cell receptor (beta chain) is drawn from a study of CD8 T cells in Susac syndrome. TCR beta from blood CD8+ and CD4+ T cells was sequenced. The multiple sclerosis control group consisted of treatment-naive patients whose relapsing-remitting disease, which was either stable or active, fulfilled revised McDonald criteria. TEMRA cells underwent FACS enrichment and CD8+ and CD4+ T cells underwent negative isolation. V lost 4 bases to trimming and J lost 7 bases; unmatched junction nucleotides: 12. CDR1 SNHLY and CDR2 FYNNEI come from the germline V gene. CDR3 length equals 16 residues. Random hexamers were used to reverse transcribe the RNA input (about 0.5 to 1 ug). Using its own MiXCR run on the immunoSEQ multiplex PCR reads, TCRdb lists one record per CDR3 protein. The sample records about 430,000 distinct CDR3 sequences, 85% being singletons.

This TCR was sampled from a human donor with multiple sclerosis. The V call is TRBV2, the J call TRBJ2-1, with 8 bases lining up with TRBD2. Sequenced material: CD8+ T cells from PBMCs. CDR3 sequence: CASSATAGGSTNEQFF. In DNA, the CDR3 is TGTGCCAGCAGTGCGACGGCGGGGGGCTCTACTAATGAGCAGTTCTTC.